Below are 21 T cell receptor beta chains sequenced from a single sample in a study of OX40 agonist ivuxolimab in advanced cancers. TCRdb's copy holds only in-frame clones and misses some; the assay was immunoSEQ multiplex PCR. In the table there are over 65,000 clones, 85% to 95% of which are singletons. This specimen was CD4+ or CD8+ T cells sorted from blood, taken in a trial of the OX40 agonist ivuxolimab. All receptors come from an adult with an advanced solid tumor such as melanoma, head and neck, liver or kidney cancer.

The CDR3 region is CASSVEGGSSADTQYF. In nucleotides, the CDR3 is TGTGCCAGCAGCGTAGAAGGGGGATCTAGCGCAGATACGCAGTATTTT. This chain uses TRBV9 with TRBJ2-3, with D perhaps assigned TRBD1 or TRBD2 (6 bases each). This CDR3 contains 16 residues. Trimming shortened V by 0 bases and J by 4 bases, and 15 bases separated the two germline ends. The V gene's germline CDR1 is SGDLS and CDR2 YYNGEE.

This chain uses TRBV27 with TRBJ2-7; D could derive from TRBD1 or TRBD2 (5 bases each). CDR1 is MNHEY and CDR2 is SMNVEV in the germline V gene (reference sequence). V was cut by 3 bases and J by 3 bases, with 9 bases left in between. The CDR3 extends over 13 amino acids. The CDR3 coding sequence is TGTGCCAGCAGTTTCGGGGACGTCTACGAGCAGTACTTC. Encoded protein: CASSFGDVYEQYF.

This clone was counted a single time. V usage is TRBV7-9 and J usage is TRBJ2-1; tentative D call: TRBD2 (6 bases). The CDR3 consists of 17 residues. The V end lost 5 bases, the J end lost 0 bases, and 17 bases lay between the germline ends. Germline CDR1 and CDR2: SEHNR and FQNEAQ (reference sequence). Here the CDR3 DNA reads TGTGCCAGCAGCCCCTGGGACTCCCGAAGCTCCTACAATGAGCAGTTCTTC. This gives the protein CASSPWDSRSSYNEQFF.

The rearrangement joins TRBV28 to TRBJ2-1; D is unclear. The germline CDR1 and CDR2 sequences are MDHEN and SYDVKM. Trimming took off 1 base at V and 6 bases at J, with 4 bases between the two ends. The CDR3 has 12 amino acids. In DNA form, the CDR3 reads TGTGCCAGCAGTTTATCAGCCAATGAGCAGTTCTTC. It codes for CASSLSANEQFF. Full variable domain (rest looked up from reference TRBV28 and TRBJ2-1): DVKVTQSSRYLVKRTGEKVFLECVQDMDHENMFWYRQDPGLGLRLIYFSYDVKMKEKGDIPEGYSVSREKKERFSLILESASTNQTSMYLCASSLSANEQFFGPGTRLTVL.

The J gene is TRBJ1-3, the V gene TRBV2, with a weak D call TRBD1 (5 bases). Trimming left V 3 bases short and J 7 bases short, with 16 bases between. Looked up from germline, CDR1 is SNHLY and CDR2 is FYNNEI. The CDR3 sequence is 15 residues long. The CDR3, as DNA: TGTGCCAGCAGTGAGGGCGGAGGGAAGGGGAACACCATATATTTT. Protein product: CASSEGGGKGNTIYF.

The chain is built from TRBV14 and TRBJ2-3; TRBD2 is a possible D gene (6 bases). Looked up from germline, CDR1 is SGHDN and CDR2 is FVKESK. Trimming stripped 2 bases from V and 3 bases from J, with 15 bases between. The CDR3 is 16 residues long. The CDR3 nucleotides are TGTGCCAGCAGCCAATACACGGGGGTTGGTACAGATACGCAGTATTTT. This sequence encodes CASSQYTGVGTDTQYF.

The chain links TRBV30 to TRBJ2-2; maybe TRBD1 (5 bases). The V and J ends lost 5 bases and 1 base respectively, with 5 bases between them. The CDR3 loop spans 12 amino acids. The germline CDR1 and CDR2 sequences are GTSNPN and SVGIG (reference sequence). CDR3 amino acids: CAWGQNTGELFF. The CDR3 DNA reads TGTGCCTGGGGACAGAACACCGGGGAGCTGTTTTTT.

The chain combines TRBV19 with TRBJ2-1, with D maybe TRBD1 (6 bases). The CDR3 is made up of 15 amino acids. Per the germline V gene, CDR1 is LNHDA and CDR2 is SQIVND (reference sequence). The V end was cut by 4 bases, the J end by 3 bases, with 13 bases between. The CDR3 region has the DNA TGTGCCAGTAGTACCACAGGGACCCTCTACAATGAGCAGTTCTTC. As protein: CASSTTGTLYNEQFF.

V gene TRBV11-2 combines with J gene TRBJ2-2, with unresolved D. Per germline, CDR1 SGHAT and CDR2 FQNNGV. This CDR3 has 13 residues. Trimming cost V 5 bases and J 3 bases, with 7 bases left between them. The CDR3 sequence: CASSLLYTGELFF. The CDR3 DNA sequence: TGTGCCAGCAGCCTCCTTTACACCGGGGAGCTGTTTTTT.

Of note for this clone: Other DNA sequences in this sample translate to the same CDR3. This chain connects TRBV6-5 to TRBJ2-7; no clear D. The V end lost 0 bases, the J end lost 3 bases, and 6 bases lay between the germline ends. The CDR3 length is 13 residues. The germline V gene encodes CDR1 MNHEY and CDR2 SVGAGI. The CDR3 loop is CASSYSTGYEQYF. CDR3 nucleotides: TGTGCCAGCAGTTACTCGACTGGCTACGAGCAGTACTTC.

This clone was seen only a few times. The chain is built from TRBV13 and TRBJ1-5, with D tentatively TRBD1 (6 bases). The CDR3 length is 15 residues. Germline CDR1 and CDR2: PRHDT and FYEKMQ (reference sequence). Trimming took off 0 bases at V and 8 bases at J, with 14 bases between the two ends. CDR3 nucleotide sequence: TGTGCCAGCAGCTTAGGCCCCAGGGGAGGAAAGCCCCAGCATTTT. Translating gives CASSLGPRGGKPQHF.

The rearrangement uses TRBV27 and TRBJ2-7; 10 bases are a match to TRBD1. Germline V gene lookup returns CDR1 MNHEY and CDR2 SMNVEV (reference sequence). V dropped 6 bases and J dropped 2; count of bases not matched to a gene: 10. The CDR3 has 16 residues. This CDR3 reads CASSPSFGTGAYEQYF. CDR3 DNA sequence: TGTGCCAGCAGCCCCAGTTTCGGGACAGGGGCCTACGAGCAGTACTTC.

By share, this clone counts as large (0.1 to 1%). The genes are TRBV4-3 and TRBJ1-6; 12 nucleotides line up with TRBD1. Germline CDR1 is LGHNA and CDR2 is YSLEER. CDR3 length: 16 amino acids. J gave up 10 bases and V 0 bases, and 4 bases lay outside the gene matches. The CDR3: CASSQEIGTGGSPLHF. CDR3 bases: TGCGCCAGCAGCCAAGAGATCGGGACAGGGGGCTCACCCCTCCACTTT.

The V call is TRBV10-3, the J call TRBJ1-1; D is undetermined. Trimming pared 3 bases from V and 7 bases from J, leaving 15 bases between. The CDR3 length is 14 residues. CDR1 ENHRY and CDR2 SYGVKD come from the germline V gene. CDR3 loop: CAISDPQILSEAFF. The CDR3 DNA is TGTGCCATCAGTGACCCCCAAATTCTCAGTGAAGCTTTCTTT.

The V call is TRBV27, the J call TRBJ1-3, with D maybe TRBD1 (6 bases). V lost 4 bases and J 16 bases, leaving 20 bases between the germline ends. There are 13 residues in the CDR3. Germline V CDR1 and CDR2: MNHEY, SMNVEV (reference sequence). The CDR3 region is CASSWIHRVYRYF. The CDR3 bases are TGTGCCAGCAGTTGGATACACAGGGTCTACAGGTATTTT.

The chain combines TRBV27 with TRBJ2-1; no clear D. Per the germline V gene, CDR1 is MNHEY and CDR2 is SMNVEV (reference sequence). The CDR3 is 18 residues long. V was clipped by 2 bases and J by 0 bases, with 17 bases between them. The CDR3 loop is CASSLILPSLSSYNEQFF. Written as DNA, the CDR3 is TGTGCCAGCAGTTTAATCCTCCCTTCCCTTAGCTCCTACAATGAGCAGTTCTTC.

The rearrangement joins TRBV7-8 to TRBJ1-4; D call uncertain. V lost 1 base, J lost 4 bases, and 13 bases lay in between. The CDR3 has 16 amino acids. Per the germline V gene, CDR1 is SGHVS and CDR2 is FQNEAQ. The CDR3 sequence: CASSLGGYIGNEKLFF. CDR3 nucleotides: TGTGCCAGCAGCTTAGGCGGTTACATCGGTAATGAAAAACTGTTTTTT.

J is TRBJ2-3 and V is TRBV11-2; D is unresolved. Trimming took off 8 bases at V and 2 bases at J, with 11 bases between the two ends. The CDR3 totals 13 residues. Germline CDR1 is SGHAT and CDR2 is FQNNGV. CDR3 in amino acids: CASSDGFTDTQYF. For the CDR3, the DNA is TGTGCCAGCTCGGACGGATTCACAGATACGCAGTATTTT.

The CDR3 spells CASSYLDSSYEQYF. DNA of the CDR3: TGTGCCAGCAGTTACTTGGACAGCTCCTACGAGCAGTACTTC. The chain is built from TRBV6-5 and TRBJ2-7; possibly TRBD1 for D (6 bases). This CDR3 is built from 14 residues. Deletions cut 1 base from V and 0 bases from J, with 7 bases between. Germline loops: CDR1 MNHEY, CDR2 SVGAGI.

This CDR3 is CASTGEYNEQFF. The CDR3 bases are TGTGCCAGTACAGGGGAGTACAATGAGCAGTTCTTC. This chain uses TRBV19 with TRBJ2-1; TRBD1 might be the D (6 bases). Germline CDR1 and CDR2: LNHDA and SQIVND (reference sequence). Trimming stripped 7 bases from V and 4 bases from J, with 8 bases between. This CDR3 region has 12 residues.

The rearrangement uses TRBV19 and TRBJ2-3; tentative D call: TRBD1 (6 bases). The CDR3 runs to 14 residues. With 6 bases removed from V and 3 bases from J, the gap between germline ends came to 13 bases. Germline-derived CDR1 and CDR2 are LNHDA and SQIVND (reference sequence). The DNA of the CDR3 is TGTGCCAGTAGCTCGATCAGGGGTACAGATACGCAGTATTTT. Translating it yields CASSSIRGTDTQYF.